Following are 6 T cell receptor beta chains from one sample sequenced in a study of cytomegalovirus exposure and HLA in healthy donors (dated by TCRdb to 2017 to 2019). The library was obtained by the immunoSEQ multiplex PCR assay. The multiplex PCR relied on a mix of 60 forward primers for TCR Vbeta segments and 13 reverse primers for TCR Jbeta segments. The table was pulled from immuneACCESS by TCRdb, which kept in-frame rearrangements only. Such tables lose some clones; where checked, under half of the loss comes from unresolved V genes, and the rest has no known cause. This sample's clone table shows approximately 110,000 clones. The ten largest clonotypes hold more than 3.5% of the sample. The source material was PBMCs. These receptors all come from a man aged 25-40 years in good health and CMV-seronegative.

This rearrangement joins TRBV2 to TRBJ2-3, with D possibly TRBD1 on 6 matching bases. V shed 6 bases and J shed 1 base, with 26 bases lying between them. Germline CDR1 SNHLY, CDR2 FYNNEI. The CDR3 has 19 amino acids. CDR3 coding DNA: TGTGCCAGCAGAGAGGATGACAGGATACAGTGGCGGGGCACAGATACGCAGTATTTT. The encoded protein is CASREDDRIQWRGTDTQYF.

The rearrangement links TRBV6-5 to TRBJ2-3; 8 nucleotides match TRBD2. CDR1 and CDR2 (germline): MNHEY, SVGAGI. The CDR3 runs to 13 residues. V trimming: 7 bases; J trimming: 4 bases; junction bases outside the gene matches: 4. In DNA, the CDR3 is TGTGCCAGCACACCGGGGGGGGCAGATACGCAGTATTTT. Amino acid sequence: CASTPGGADTQYF.

The chain carries TRBV10-3 and TRBJ2-5; D is possibly TRBD2 (5 bases). Germline values: CDR1 ENHRY, CDR2 SYGVKD. Trimming pared 3 bases from V and 7 bases from J, leaving 9 bases between. The CDR3 consists of 12 residues. The CDR3 reads CAISESAGTQYF. In DNA, the CDR3 is TGTGCCATCAGTGAATCCGCGGGGACCCAGTACTTC.

The V and J genes are TRBV19 and TRBJ2-5; TRBD2 aligns across 9 bases. J was trimmed by 1 base and V by 6 bases; bases with no gene match: 3. CDR3 length: 14 residues. Germline V gene data show CDR1 as LNHDA and CDR2 as SQIVND (reference sequence). The DNA of the CDR3 is TGTGCCAGTAGCCCTAGCGGGGCCCAAGAGACCCAGTACTTC. Protein: CASSPSGAQETQYF.

V is TRBV14 and J is TRBJ1-1; the D gene is possibly TRBD1 (6 bases). The CDR3 totals 13 residues. Between the trimmed V and J ends, which lost 3 bases and 5 bases, there was a span of 10 bases. The germline gives CDR1 SGHDN, CDR2 FVKESK. The CDR3, as DNA: TGTGCCAGCAGCCAGGGGGCGCGGACTGAAGCTTTCTTT. It yields the protein CASSQGARTEAFF.

The chain has TRBV6-1 and TRBJ2-5; a possible D gene is TRBD1 (6 bases). Per germline, CDR1 MNHNS and CDR2 SASEGT. This CDR3 region has 17 residues. The V and J ends lost 0 bases and 2 bases respectively, with 16 bases between them. CDR3 in DNA: TGTGCCAGCAGTGAAGCGCATCAGGGGCGCGGTCAAGAGACCCAGTACTTC. Encoded protein: CASSEAHQGRGQETQYF.